The clone carrying this TCR beta chain occurred a few times. What it binds is unknown. This entry comes from a study of T cells after yellow fever vaccination. Points from the study as a whole: Most clones from primary vaccination were detected again post-booster (approximately 97% CD4, 88% CD8).

TCRdb itself ran the 5' RACE reads through MiXCR, one entry per CDR3 protein. The top ten clones hold roughly 24% of a sample with some 320,000 distinct CDR3 sequences, roughly 4% of them seen once. Deletions cut 4 bases from V and 6 bases from J, with 16 bases between. The V gene's germline CDR1 is SEHNR and CDR2 FQNEAQ (reference sequence). This CDR3 is built from 14 residues. The chain recombines TRBV7-9 with TRBJ2-7; D gene uncertain. Sequenced material: PBMCs, taken 5 days after the yellow fever booster vaccination. The TCR comes from a man between 18 and 29 years old who received the YFV17D yellow fever vaccine. The CDR3 sequence: CASSSTLTLAEQYF. CDR3 bases: TGTGCCAGCAGCTCTACACTGACACTCGCCGAGCAGTACTTC.